This TCR beta chain comes out of a study of human T cells and chemical hapten exposure. TCRdb reanalysed the RACE reads using MiXCR and keeps one entry per CDR3 protein. The table includes under 200,000 distinct CDR3 sequences, roughly a quarter detected once. There are a few counts of this clonotype. Its cognate antigen is unknown. The time point is: patch test 3, about 24 weeks after DPC sensitization. Treatment of the sample: therapeutic diphenylcyclopropenone sensitization with weekly scalp DPC. Alopecia patients between 18 and 70 years old and suitable for DPC were used as donors. General study results and limits: All donors were alopecia patients, so their immunity may differ from that of healthy people.

CDR3 size: 13 residues. This sample comprised whole blood, obtained in connection with sensitization to the hapten diphenylcyclopropenone (DPC). This sequence was found in a woman aged 18-29 years with alopecia areata. Some clones in this sample may be carry-over from other donors' samples. The chain recombines TRBV21-1 with TRBJ2-4; the table gives TRBD1 as D, unverified against the DNA. TRBV21-1 is described as a pseudogene. The CDR3 loop is CASRGGTKNIQYF. In nucleotides, the CDR3 is TGTGCCAGCAGGGGGGGTACCAAAAACATTCAGTACTTC.